This TCR beta chain was obtained from a study of neoadjuvant anti-PD-1 for oral cavity cancer. This clone was observed a few times. The table came from immunoSEQ multiplex PCR; TCRdb's copy has only in-frame clones and leaves some out. This table has 15,000 to 20,000 clones, just over 65% appearing once. Per the germline V gene, CDR1 is SGHTA and CDR2 is FQGNSA. With V trimmed by 1 base and J by 8 bases, 7 bases remained unmatched. The CDR3 spans 15 residues. The genes are TRBV7-2 and TRBJ1-3, with TRBD1 identical over 8 bases. Specimen: PBMCs, collected before nivolumab (anti-PD-1) treatment. The receptor was derived from a person between 40 and 79 years old with oral cavity squamous cell carcinoma. CDR3 in amino acids: CASSLGGTGTYTIYF. For the CDR3, the DNA is TGTGCCAGCAGCTTAGGGGGGACAGGAACTTACACCATATATTTT.